A selection of T cell receptor beta chains follows, all from one sample in a study of T cell responses to AZD1222 COVID-19 vaccine. TCRdb keeps only in-frame clones here, not all; method: immunoSEQ multiplex PCR. The repertoire includes approximately 150,000 clones, approximately 93% of them detected once, and 9% to 15% sits in the top ten. The material sequenced was peripheral blood, taken after recovery from COVID-19. These TCRs come from an adult who had recovered from COVID-19. Both conserved end residues are part of each CDR3. Each record gives: D gene, J gene, clone size, V gene, CDR3 DNA, CDR3 protein. A D gene is named only where the DNA matches it firmly. Expanded clones get a size class; other rows say once, few or many, or leave the size out.

d_call: TRBD1; j_call: TRBJ1-2; clone_size: -; v_call: TRBV6-5; cdr3_nt: TGTGCCAGCAGTTCGCCGGGACAGCACTATGGCTACACCTTC; cdr3_aa: CASSSPGQHYGYTF
d_call: -; j_call: TRBJ2-1; clone_size: -; v_call: TRBV6-5; cdr3_nt: TGTGCCAGCACTGGTTATACGATCAATGAGCAGTTCTTC; cdr3_aa: CASTGYTINEQFF
d_call: -; j_call: TRBJ1-6; clone_size: -; v_call: TRBV28; cdr3_nt: TGTGCCAGCAGGGGAGGGAAGGATAATTCACCCCTCCACTTT; cdr3_aa: CASRGGKDNSPLHF
d_call: TRBD1; j_call: TRBJ2-3; clone_size: -; v_call: TRBV11-3; cdr3_nt: TGTGCCAGCAGCTTAGGCGTCTTTGCGCAGGGGGAAGATACGCAGTATTTT; cdr3_aa: CASSLGVFAQGEDTQYF
d_call: TRBD1; j_call: TRBJ2-7; clone_size: -; v_call: TRBV28; cdr3_nt: TGTGCCAGCAGCACCGGGACAGGGGTCTACGAGCAGTACTTC; cdr3_aa: CASSTGTGVYEQYF
d_call: TRBD1; j_call: TRBJ1-2; clone_size: -; v_call: TRBV27; cdr3_nt: TGTGCCAGCAGTCCCGGGACAGGGAGATTAGGCTATGGCTACACCTTC; cdr3_aa: CASSPGTGRLGYGYTF
d_call: -; j_call: TRBJ2-5; clone_size: -; v_call: TRBV7-9; cdr3_nt: TGTGCCAGCAGCGGCGTAGAGACCCAGTACTTC; cdr3_aa: CASSGVETQYF
d_call: -; j_call: TRBJ2-7; clone_size: -; v_call: TRBV12-3/TRBV12-4; cdr3_nt: TGTGCCAGCAGTTTAGAAGCCGCCTACGAGCAGTACTTC; cdr3_aa: CASSLEAAYEQYF
d_call: TRBD2; j_call: TRBJ2-3; clone_size: once; v_call: TRBV18; cdr3_nt: TGTGCCAGCTCACAAGCACCTGGGACTAGCGGGAGCACTAGCACAGATACGCAGTATTTT; cdr3_aa: CASSQAPGTSGSTSTDTQYF
d_call: -; j_call: TRBJ2-7; clone_size: -; v_call: TRBV9; cdr3_nt: TGTGCCAGCAGCGTTCGGGACGTCGGACCCTACGAGCAGTACTTC; cdr3_aa: CASSVRDVGPYEQYF
d_call: -; j_call: TRBJ2-5; clone_size: -; v_call: TRBV5-6; cdr3_nt: TGTGCCAGCAGCTTGTCAGCCGCAGAGACCCAGTACTTC; cdr3_aa: CASSLSAAETQYF
d_call: TRBD1; j_call: TRBJ1-5; clone_size: -; v_call: TRBV5-5; cdr3_nt: TGTGCCAGCAGCTCAGAGGGACAGGGTGGGGAGTATAGCAATCAGCCCCAGCATTTT; cdr3_aa: CASSSEGQGGEYSNQPQHF
d_call: -; j_call: TRBJ1-1; clone_size: -; v_call: TRBV28; cdr3_nt: TGTGCCAGCAGTTTAGACCGGGGGGACACTGAAGCTTTCTTT; cdr3_aa: CASSLDRGDTEAFF
d_call: -; j_call: TRBJ1-2; clone_size: -; v_call: TRBV28; cdr3_nt: TGTGCCAGCAGTCCACCTCCGGGACGGGACTATGGCTACACCTTC; cdr3_aa: CASSPPPGRDYGYTF
d_call: TRBD1; j_call: TRBJ1-2; clone_size: -; v_call: TRBV27; cdr3_nt: TGTGCCAGTTGGGGCCAGTGGCGAGACAGGGACTATGGCTACACCTTC; cdr3_aa: CASWGQWRDRDYGYTF
d_call: -; j_call: TRBJ1-5; clone_size: -; v_call: TRBV11-2; cdr3_nt: TGTGCCAGCAGCTTAGATGGGCAGGGCTATCAGCCCCAGCATTTT; cdr3_aa: CASSLDGQGYQPQHF
d_call: -; j_call: TRBJ1-6; clone_size: -; v_call: TRBV6-5; cdr3_nt: TGTGCCAGCAGTTACTCCGCAGCGTCGGATTCACCCCTCCACTTT; cdr3_aa: CASSYSAASDSPLHF
d_call: TRBD2; j_call: TRBJ2-7; clone_size: -; v_call: TRBV30; cdr3_nt: TGTGCCTGGAGAGGCGGGAGGGCCGGCTACGAGCAGTACTTC; cdr3_aa: CAWRGGRAGYEQYF
d_call: TRBD1; j_call: TRBJ2-3; clone_size: -; v_call: TRBV6-5; cdr3_nt: TGTGCCAGCAGTTACGGGACAGCTCTTACTGATACGCAGTATTTT; cdr3_aa: CASSYGTALTDTQYF
d_call: TRBD2; j_call: TRBJ2-2; clone_size: few; v_call: TRBV28; cdr3_nt: TGTGCCAGCAGATCTCTAGCGGGAGTGACCGGGGAGCTGTTTTTT; cdr3_aa: CASRSLAGVTGELFF
d_call: TRBD1; j_call: TRBJ1-5; clone_size: -; v_call: TRBV19; cdr3_nt: TGTGCCAGTAGTCCAGGACAGGGGCAAAATCAGCCCCAGCATTTT; cdr3_aa: CASSPGQGQNQPQHF